This TCR beta chain is from a study of cytomegalovirus exposure and HLA in healthy donors. The study ran its PCR with 60 Vbeta and 13 Jbeta primers. Measured with immunoSEQ multiplex PCR; TCRdb has only the in-frame clones, and not every one. The sample carries about 160,000 clones, over 70% recorded once. With V trimmed by 5 bases and J by 11 bases, 13 bases remained unmatched. CDR3 length: 14 amino acids. CDR1 is MDHEN and CDR2 is SYDVKM in the germline V gene. The V call is TRBV28, the J call TRBJ1-2, with 8 bases matching TRBD1. The TCR comes from a woman in her 40s in good health and CMV-seropositive. Input material: PBMCs. CDR3 sequence: CASSNRDRFFLYTF. The CDR3 nucleotides are TGTGCCAGCAGTAACCGGGACAGGTTCTTCCTATACACCTTC.